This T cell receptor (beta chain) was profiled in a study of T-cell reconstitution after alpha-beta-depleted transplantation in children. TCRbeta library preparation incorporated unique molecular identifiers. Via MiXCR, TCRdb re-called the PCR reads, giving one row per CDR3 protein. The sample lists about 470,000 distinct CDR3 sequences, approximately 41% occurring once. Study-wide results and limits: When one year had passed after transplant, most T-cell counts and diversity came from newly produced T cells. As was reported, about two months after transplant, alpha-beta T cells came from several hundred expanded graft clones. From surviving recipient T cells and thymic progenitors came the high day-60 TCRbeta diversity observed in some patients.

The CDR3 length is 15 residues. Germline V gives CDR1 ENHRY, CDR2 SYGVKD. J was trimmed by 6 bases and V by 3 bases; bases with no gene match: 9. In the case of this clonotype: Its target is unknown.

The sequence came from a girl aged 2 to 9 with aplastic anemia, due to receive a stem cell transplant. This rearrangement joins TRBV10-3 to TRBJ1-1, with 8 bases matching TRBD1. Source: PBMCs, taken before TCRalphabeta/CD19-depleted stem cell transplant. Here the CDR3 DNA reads TGTGCCATCAGTGACCAGGACAGGGTTGGCGCTGAAGCTTTCTTT. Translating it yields CAISDQDRVGAEAFF.